The clone carrying this T cell receptor beta chain was picked up many times. It was considered stable Graves' hyperthyroidism when ophthalmopathy did not progress within 18 months. Orbital computed tomography, thyroid ultrasound, serum thyroxine and TRAb, and clinical symptoms together informed the diagnoses. The sample belongs to a study of T cells in Graves' hyperthyroidism and ophthalmopathy. Amplified TCR beta CDR3 regions derived from RNA transcripts. The HTBI primer set served for first-round RT-PCR of the TCR CDR3. TCRdb reprocessed the multiplex PCR reads with MiXCR, giving one entry per CDR3 protein. The repertoire holds roughly 510,000 distinct CDR3 sequences, with less than 25% as singletons. V was pared by 5 bases and J by 7 bases, with 11 bases between. The germline gives CDR1 ENHRY, CDR2 SYGVKD. The CDR3 runs 12 residues.

V usage is TRBV10-3 and J usage is TRBJ1-2; no clear D. This TCR derives from a man aged 18 to 30 with Graves' hyperthyroidism. Sample: blood. CDR3 sequence: CAISQEAAGYTF. In nucleotides, the CDR3 is TGTGCCATCAGTCAGGAAGCGGCTGGCTACACCTTC.